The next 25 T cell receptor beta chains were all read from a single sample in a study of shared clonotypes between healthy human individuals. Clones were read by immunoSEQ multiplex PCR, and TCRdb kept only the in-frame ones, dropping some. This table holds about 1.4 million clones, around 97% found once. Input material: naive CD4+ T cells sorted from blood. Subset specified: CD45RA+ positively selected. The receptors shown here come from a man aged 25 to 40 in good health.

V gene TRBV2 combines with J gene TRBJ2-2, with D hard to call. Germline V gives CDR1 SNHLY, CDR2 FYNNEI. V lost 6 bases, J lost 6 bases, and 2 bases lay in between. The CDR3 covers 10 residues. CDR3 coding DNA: TGTGCCAGCAGCTCCGGGGAGCTGTTTTTT. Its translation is CASSSGELFF.

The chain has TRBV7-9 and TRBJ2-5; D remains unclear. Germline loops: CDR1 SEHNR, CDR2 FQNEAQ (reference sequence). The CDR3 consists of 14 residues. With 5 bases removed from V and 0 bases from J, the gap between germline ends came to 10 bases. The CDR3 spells CASSDTMYQETQYF. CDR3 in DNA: TGTGCCAGCAGCGACACCATGTACCAAGAGACCCAGTACTTC.

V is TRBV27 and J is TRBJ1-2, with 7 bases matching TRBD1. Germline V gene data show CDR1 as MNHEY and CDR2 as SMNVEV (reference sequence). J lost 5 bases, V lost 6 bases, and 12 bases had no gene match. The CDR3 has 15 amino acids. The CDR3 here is CASSLRPGQRYGYTF. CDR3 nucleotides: TGTGCCAGCAGCCTTCGCCCGGGACAGCGGTATGGCTACACCTTC.

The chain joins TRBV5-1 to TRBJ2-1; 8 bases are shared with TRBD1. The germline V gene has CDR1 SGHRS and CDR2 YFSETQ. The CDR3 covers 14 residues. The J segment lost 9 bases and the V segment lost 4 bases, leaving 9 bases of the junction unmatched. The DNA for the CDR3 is TGCGCCAGCAGCGGGACAGGATTTTCGGGTGAGCAGTTCTTC. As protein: CASSGTGFSGEQFF.

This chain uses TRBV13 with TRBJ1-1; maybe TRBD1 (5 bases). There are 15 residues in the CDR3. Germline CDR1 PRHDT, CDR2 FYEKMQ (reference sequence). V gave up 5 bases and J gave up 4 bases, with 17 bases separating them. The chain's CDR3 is CASSHPDRPSTEAFF. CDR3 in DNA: TGTGCCAGCAGCCACCCCGACAGACCGAGCACTGAAGCTTTCTTT.

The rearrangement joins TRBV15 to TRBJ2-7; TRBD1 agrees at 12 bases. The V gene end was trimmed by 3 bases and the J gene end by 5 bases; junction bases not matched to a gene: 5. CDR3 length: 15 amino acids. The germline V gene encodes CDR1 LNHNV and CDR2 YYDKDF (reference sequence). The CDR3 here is CATSSPGTGGHEQYF. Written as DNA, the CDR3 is TGTGCCACCAGCAGCCCCGGGACAGGGGGCCACGAGCAGTACTTC.

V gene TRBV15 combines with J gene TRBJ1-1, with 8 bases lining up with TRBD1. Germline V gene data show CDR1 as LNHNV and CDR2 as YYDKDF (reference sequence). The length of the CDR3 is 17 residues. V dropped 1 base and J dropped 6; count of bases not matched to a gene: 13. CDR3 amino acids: CATSRAGPGGMGAEAFF. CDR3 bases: TGTGCCACCAGCAGAGCAGGGCCAGGGGGCATGGGGGCTGAAGCTTTCTTT.

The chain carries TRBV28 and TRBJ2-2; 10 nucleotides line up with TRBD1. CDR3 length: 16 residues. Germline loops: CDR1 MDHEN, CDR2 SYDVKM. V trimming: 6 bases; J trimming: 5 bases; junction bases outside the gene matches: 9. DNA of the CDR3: TGTGCCAGCAGAATCCTGACAGGGGGCGCGACCGGGGAGCTGTTTTTT. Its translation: CASRILTGGATGELFF.

This CDR3 reads CASSEGPDSGANVLTF. The CDR3 nucleotides read TGTGCCAGCAGTGAAGGGCCCGACTCTGGGGCCAACGTCCTGACTTTC. The V call is TRBV6-4, the J call TRBJ2-6; D is ambiguous. V lost 3 bases and J 0 bases, leaving 9 bases between the germline ends. The CDR3 covers 16 residues. CDR1 MRHNA and CDR2 SNTAGT come from the germline V gene.

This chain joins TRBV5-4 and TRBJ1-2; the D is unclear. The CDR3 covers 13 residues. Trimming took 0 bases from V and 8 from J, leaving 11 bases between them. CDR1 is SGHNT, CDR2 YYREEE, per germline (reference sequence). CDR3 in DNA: TGTGCCAGCAGCTTGGCCTTAGGAACCGGCTACACCTTC. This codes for CASSLALGTGYTF.

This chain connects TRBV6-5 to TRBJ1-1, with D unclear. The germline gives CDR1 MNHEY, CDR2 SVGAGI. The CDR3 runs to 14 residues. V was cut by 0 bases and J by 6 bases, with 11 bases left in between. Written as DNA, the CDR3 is TGTGCCAGCAGTTACTCGACGGGCAGCGCTGAAGCTTTCTTT. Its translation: CASSYSTGSAEAFF.

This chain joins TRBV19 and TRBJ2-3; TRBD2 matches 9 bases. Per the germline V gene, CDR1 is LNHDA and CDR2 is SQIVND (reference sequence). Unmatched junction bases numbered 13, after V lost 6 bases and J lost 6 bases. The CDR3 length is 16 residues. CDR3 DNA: TGTGCCAGTAGCCCTAGACTGCGGGAGGGCCATGATACGCAGTATTTT. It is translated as CASSPRLREGHDTQYF. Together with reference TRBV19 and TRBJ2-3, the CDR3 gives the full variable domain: DGGITQSPKYLFRKEGQNVTLSCEQNLNHDAMYWYRQDPGQGLRLIYYSQIVNDFQKGDIAEGYSVSREKKESFPLTVTSAQKNPTAFYLCASSPRLREGHDTQYFGPGTRLTVL.

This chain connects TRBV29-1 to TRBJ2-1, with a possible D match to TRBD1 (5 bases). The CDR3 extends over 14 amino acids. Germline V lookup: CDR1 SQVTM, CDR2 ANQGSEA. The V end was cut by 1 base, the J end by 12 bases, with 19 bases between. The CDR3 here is CSVEGGVGRVGQFF. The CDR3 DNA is TGCAGCGTTGAAGGTGGGGTAGGCAGGGTCGGGCAGTTCTTC.

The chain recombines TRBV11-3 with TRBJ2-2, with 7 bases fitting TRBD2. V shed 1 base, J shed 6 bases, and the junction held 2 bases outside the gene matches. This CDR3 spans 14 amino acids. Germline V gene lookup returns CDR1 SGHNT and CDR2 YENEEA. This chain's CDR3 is CASSLAGGAGELFF. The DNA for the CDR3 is TGTGCCAGCAGCTTAGCGGGGGGTGCCGGGGAGCTGTTTTTT.

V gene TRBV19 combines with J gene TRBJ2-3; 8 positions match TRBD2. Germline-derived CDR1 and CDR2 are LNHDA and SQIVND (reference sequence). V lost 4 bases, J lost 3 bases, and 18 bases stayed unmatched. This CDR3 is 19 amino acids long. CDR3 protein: CASSTHLSQREGRTDTQYF. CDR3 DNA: TGTGCCAGTAGTACCCATCTTTCGCAACGGGAGGGCCGAACAGATACGCAGTATTTT.

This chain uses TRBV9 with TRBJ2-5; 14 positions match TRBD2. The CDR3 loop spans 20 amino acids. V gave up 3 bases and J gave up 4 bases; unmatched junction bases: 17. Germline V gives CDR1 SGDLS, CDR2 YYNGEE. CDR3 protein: CASSANFGTSGRPSGETQYF. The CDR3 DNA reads TGTGCCAGCAGCGCAAACTTCGGGACTAGCGGGAGACCCTCTGGAGAGACCCAGTACTTC.

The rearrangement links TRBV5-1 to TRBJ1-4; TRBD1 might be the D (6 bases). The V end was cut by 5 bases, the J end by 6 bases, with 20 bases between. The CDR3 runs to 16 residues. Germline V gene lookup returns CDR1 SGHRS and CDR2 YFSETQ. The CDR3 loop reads CASSLYRADRDEKLFF. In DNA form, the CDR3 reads TGCGCCAGCAGTCTGTACAGGGCTGATCGGGATGAAAAACTGTTTTTT. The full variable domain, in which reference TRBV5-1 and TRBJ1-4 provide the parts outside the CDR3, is KAGVTQTPRYLIKTRGQQVTLSCSPISGHRSVSWYQQTPGQGLQFLFEYFSETQRNKGNFPGRFSGRQFSNSRSEMNVSTLELGDSALYLCASSLYRADRDEKLFFGSGTQLSVL.

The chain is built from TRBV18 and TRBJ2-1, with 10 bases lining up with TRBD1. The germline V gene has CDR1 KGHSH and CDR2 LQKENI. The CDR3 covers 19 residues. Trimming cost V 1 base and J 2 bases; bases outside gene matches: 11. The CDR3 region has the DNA TGTGCCAGCTCACCACTCCCTGCACCGGGACAGGGGACCTACAATGAGCAGTTCTTC. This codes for CASSPLPAPGQGTYNEQFF.

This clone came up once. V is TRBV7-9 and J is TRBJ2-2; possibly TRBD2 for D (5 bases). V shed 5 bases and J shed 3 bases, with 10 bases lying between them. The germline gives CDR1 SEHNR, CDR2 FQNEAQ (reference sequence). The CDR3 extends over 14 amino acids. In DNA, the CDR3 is TGTGCCAGCAGCGACCGACTATACACCGGGGAGCTGTTTTTT. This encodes CASSDRLYTGELFF.

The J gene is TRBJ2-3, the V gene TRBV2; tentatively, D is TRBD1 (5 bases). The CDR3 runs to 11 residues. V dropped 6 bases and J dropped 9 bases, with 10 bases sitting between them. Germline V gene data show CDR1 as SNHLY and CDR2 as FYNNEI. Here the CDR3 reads CASSQTATQYF. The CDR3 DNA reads TGTGCCAGCAGCCAGACAGCCACGCAGTATTTT.

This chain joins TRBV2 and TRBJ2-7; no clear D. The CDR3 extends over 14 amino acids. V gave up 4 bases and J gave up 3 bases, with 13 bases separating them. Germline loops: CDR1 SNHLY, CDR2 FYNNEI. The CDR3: CASSGRPAIYEQYF. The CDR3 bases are TGTGCCAGCAGTGGACGCCCAGCCATCTACGAGCAGTACTTC.

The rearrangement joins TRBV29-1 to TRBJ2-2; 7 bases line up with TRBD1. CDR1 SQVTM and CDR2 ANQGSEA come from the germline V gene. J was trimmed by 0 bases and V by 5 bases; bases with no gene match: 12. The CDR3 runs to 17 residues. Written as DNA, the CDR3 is TGCAGCGTTAAGTTACGACGGGACAGAACGAACACCGGGGAGCTGTTTTTT. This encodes CSVKLRRDRTNTGELFF.

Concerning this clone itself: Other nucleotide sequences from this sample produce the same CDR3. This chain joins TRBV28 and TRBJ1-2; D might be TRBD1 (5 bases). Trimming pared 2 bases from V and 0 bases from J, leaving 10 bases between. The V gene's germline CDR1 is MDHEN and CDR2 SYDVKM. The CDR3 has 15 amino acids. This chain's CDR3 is CASSLGDRSNYGYTF. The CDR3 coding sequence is TGTGCCAGCAGTTTAGGAGACAGATCTAACTATGGCTACACCTTC.

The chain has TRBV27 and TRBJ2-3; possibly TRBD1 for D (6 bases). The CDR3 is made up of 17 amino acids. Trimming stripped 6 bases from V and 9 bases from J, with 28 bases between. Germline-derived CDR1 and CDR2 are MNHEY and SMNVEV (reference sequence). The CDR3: CASRTDGSGDATRTQYF. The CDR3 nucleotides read TGTGCCAGCAGGACAGATGGGTCAGGGGACGCCACACGCACGCAGTATTTT.

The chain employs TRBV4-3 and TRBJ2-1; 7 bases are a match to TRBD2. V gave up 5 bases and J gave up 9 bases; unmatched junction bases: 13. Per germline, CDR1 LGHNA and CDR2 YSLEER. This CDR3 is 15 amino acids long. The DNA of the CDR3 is TGCGCCAGCAGCGGAGGGACTATACTAAACGGTGAGCAGTTCTTC. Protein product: CASSGGTILNGEQFF.